This TCR beta chain derives from a study of T cell changes during pregnancy in multiple sclerosis. Germline-derived CDR1 and CDR2 are SGDLS and YYNGEE. The ends lost 0 bases at V and 1 base at J; junction bases unmatched: 9. This CDR3 is 19 amino acids long. TCRdb's table, derived via immunoSEQ multiplex PCR, lists solely in-frame clones and lacks some. Among 9,500 to 15,000 clones listed, around 86% were seen once. The gene calls are TRBV9 and TRBJ2-2; 10 nucleotides agree with TRBD1. Sample: CD8+ T cells from peripheral blood mononuclear cells, taken in the second trimester of pregnancy. The receptor's source is a female donor in good health, enrolled as a control in a pregnancy study. In nucleotides, the CDR3 is TGTGCCAGCAGCGTAGTAAGGAGTGGACAGGGGGTGAACACCGGGGAGCTGTTTTTT. Protein sequence: CASSVVRSGQGVNTGELFF.